This is a list of T cell receptor beta chains from one sample in a study of beta chain features in type 1 diabetes. Measured with immunoSEQ multiplex PCR; TCRdb has only the in-frame clones, and not every one. The profile shows 250,000 or so clones, 11% to 15% of them singletons. Sequencing input: naive CD4+ T cells from blood. Receptor source: a man in his thirties or forties with type 1 diabetes. Each CDR3 is given with its conserved first and last residue. A D gene is named only where the DNA matches it firmly. Size is omitted from some rows. Given values are once, few, many or a class for expanded clones.

d_gene,abundance,j_gene,v_gene,CDR3aa,CDR3nt
TRBD1,NA,TRBJ1-1,TRBV7-9,CASSLGQGTPEAFF,TGTGCCAGCAGCTTAGGACAGGGGACCCCGGAAGCTTTCTTT
NA,NA,TRBJ1-2,TRBV6-6,CASTNYRQGYGYTF,TGTGCCAGCACAAACTATCGGCAGGGGTATGGCTACACCTTC
NA,few,TRBJ1-5,TRBV2,CASSEVSGQPQHF,TGTGCCAGCAGTGAAGTATCCGGTCAGCCCCAGCATTTT
NA,NA,TRBJ1-3,TRBV15,CATSMGPDSGNTIYF,TGTGCCACCAGCATGGGGCCGGACTCTGGAAACACCATATATTTT
NA,NA,TRBJ2-5,TRBV6-5,CASSYSKPGGGKTQYF,TGTGCCAGCAGTTACTCGAAACCCGGCGGAGGGAAGACCCAGTACTTC
TRBD1,NA,TRBJ2-7,TRBV5-1,CASRLGTGASSYEQYF,TGCGCCAGCAGGTTGGGGACAGGTGCAAGCTCCTACGAGCAGTACTTC
NA,NA,TRBJ1-5,TRBV7-9,CASSSQTAQPQHF,TGTGCCAGCAGCTCACAGACCGCACAGCCCCAGCATTTT
NA,NA,TRBJ2-5,TRBV5-1,CASSRGQTQETQYF,TGCGCCAGCAGCCGTGGGCAGACACAAGAGACCCAGTACTTC
TRBD1,NA,TRBJ1-1,TRBV4-1,CASSQGTGTRTEAFF,TGCGCCAGCAGCCAAGGGACAGGGACTCGGACTGAAGCTTTCTTT
TRBD2,few,TRBJ2-1,TRBV11-3,CASSVSGGNEQFF,TGTGCCAGCAGCGTATCGGGGGGCAATGAGCAGTTCTTC
NA,NA,TRBJ2-7,TRBV6-6,CASSSSRGTYEQYF,TGTGCCAGCAGTTCATCCAGGGGAACCTACGAGCAGTACTTC
NA,few,TRBJ1-2,TRBV6-5,CASSSSGMRGYTF,TGTGCCAGCAGTTCGTCAGGGATGCGTGGCTACACCTTC
NA,few,TRBJ2-1,TRBV19,CASSIDLGGYNEQFF,TGTGCCAGTAGTATAGATCTCGGCGGCTACAATGAGCAGTTCTTC
TRBD2,few,TRBJ2-7,TRBV2,CASRTSGYEQYF,TGTGCCAGCAGAACTAGCGGCTACGAGCAGTACTTC
TRBD1,few,TRBJ2-3,TRBV5-1,CASSWSRGLQDTQYF,TGCGCCAGCAGCTGGTCAAGGGGGCTACAAGATACGCAGTATTTT
NA,few,TRBJ2-2,TRBV10-3,CAISEPGQRLFF,TGTGCCATCAGTGAGCCGGGACAACGGCTGTTTTTT
NA,few,TRBJ2-3,TRBV5-6,CASSLTGLGDTQYF,TGTGCCAGCAGCTTGACAGGGCTGGGAGATACGCAGTATTTT
NA,few,TRBJ2-7,TRBV30,CAWREASNTYEQYF,TGTGCCTGGAGGGAGGCCTCGAATACCTACGAGCAGTACTTC
NA,NA,TRBJ2-6,TRBV7-9,CASSLRKGISGANVLTF,TGTGCCAGCAGCTTAAGAAAGGGGATCTCTGGGGCCAACGTCCTGACTTTC
NA,NA,TRBJ1-1,TRBV5-1,CASSTGADTEAFF,TGCGCCAGCAGCACGGGTGCGGACACTGAAGCTTTCTTT
TRBD1,NA,TRBJ2-2,TRBV18,CASSPPRQGPPGELFF,TGTGCCAGCTCACCACCTCGACAGGGGCCCCCCGGGGAGCTGTTTTTT
TRBD1,NA,TRBJ2-2,TRBV5-1,CASSLRPDRDAGELFF,TGCGCCAGCAGCTTGCGCCCGGACAGGGATGCCGGGGAGCTGTTTTTT
TRBD1,NA,TRBJ2-4,TRBV19,CASSNQGAMDIQYF,TGTGCCAGTAGCAACCAGGGGGCAATGGACATTCAGTACTTC
TRBD1,NA,TRBJ1-1,TRBV9,CASTENRDRGWQGKAHAFF,TGTGCCAGCACCGAAAACCGGGACAGGGGGTGGCAGGGCAAGGCACACGCTTTCTTT
TRBD2,NA,TRBJ2-7,TRBV4-2,CASSQVSAGGLDEQYF,TGTGCCAGCAGCCAAGTAAGTGCGGGAGGTCTGGACGAGCAGTACTTC
TRBD1,NA,TRBJ2-7,TRBV5-1,CASSQEGRGHSEQYF,TGCGCCAGCAGCCAGGAAGGCAGGGGGCATAGCGAGCAGTACTTC
TRBD1,NA,TRBJ2-5,TRBV5-4,CASSLMGQGALETQYF,TGTGCCAGCAGCTTGATGGGACAGGGGGCGTTGGAGACCCAGTACTTC
NA,few,TRBJ2-1,TRBV10-3,CAISESEGRTYNEQFF,TGTGCCATCAGTGAGTCGGAGGGTAGGACCTACAATGAGCAGTTCTTC
NA,NA,TRBJ1-1,TRBV11-3,CASSSSPEAFF,TGTGCCAGCAGTTCCAGTCCTGAAGCTTTCTTT
TRBD1,few,TRBJ1-2,TRBV19,CASRPSKAGGSYGYTF,TGTGCCAGTAGACCCTCAAAGGCAGGGGGCTCATATGGCTACACCTTC
NA,few,TRBJ2-7,TRBV7-2,CASSSWTEQPYEQYF,TGTGCCAGCAGCTCGTGGACAGAGCAACCCTACGAGCAGTACTTC
NA,NA,TRBJ1-5,TRBV30,CAWSVGNQPQHF,TGTGCCTGGAGTGTCGGCAATCAGCCCCAGCATTTT
NA,few,TRBJ2-1,TRBV29-1,CSAYRGGPYNEQFF,TGCAGCGCCTACAGGGGGGGGCCCTACAATGAGCAGTTCTTC
NA,NA,TRBJ1-4,TRBV5-1,CASSYRDYEGNNEKLFF,TGCGCCAGCAGCTACCGGGACTACGAGGGTAATAATGAAAAACTGTTTTTT
NA,NA,TRBJ2-1,TRBV6-1,CASSESYNEQFF,TGTGCCAGCAGTGAATCGTACAATGAGCAGTTCTTC
TRBD2,NA,TRBJ2-1,TRBV27,CASTPGLAGGQEQFF,TGTGCCAGCACCCCAGGACTAGCGGGAGGGCAAGAGCAGTTCTTC
NA,few,TRBJ2-3,TRBV4-2,CASSQEGVQDTQYF,TGTGCCAGCAGCCAAGAGGGAGTTCAAGATACGCAGTATTTT
TRBD2,NA,TRBJ2-5,TRBV9,CASSLGLAGGQETQYF,TGTGCCAGCAGCTTGGGACTAGCGGGGGGGCAAGAGACCCAGTACTTC
NA,NA,TRBJ2-3,TRBV11-2,CASRAGGTDTQYF,TGTGCCAGCCGGGCAGGGGGCACAGATACGCAGTATTTT
TRBD2,NA,TRBJ2-3,TRBV5-1,CASSLASGGSADTQYF,TGCGCCAGCAGCTTGGCTAGCGGGGGATCGGCAGATACGCAGTATTTT
TRBD1,few,TRBJ1-1,TRBV29-1,CSVEDRRNTEAFF,TGCAGCGTTGAGGACAGGAGGAACACTGAAGCTTTCTTT
NA,few,TRBJ2-3,TRBV29-1,CSVLSGTYSTDTQYF,TGCAGCGTTCTCAGCGGAACCTATAGCACAGATACGCAGTATTTT
NA,NA,TRBJ1-3,TRBV15,CATSRDPTGPSGNTIYF,TGTGCCACCAGCAGAGATCCGACAGGCCCCTCTGGAAACACCATATATTTT